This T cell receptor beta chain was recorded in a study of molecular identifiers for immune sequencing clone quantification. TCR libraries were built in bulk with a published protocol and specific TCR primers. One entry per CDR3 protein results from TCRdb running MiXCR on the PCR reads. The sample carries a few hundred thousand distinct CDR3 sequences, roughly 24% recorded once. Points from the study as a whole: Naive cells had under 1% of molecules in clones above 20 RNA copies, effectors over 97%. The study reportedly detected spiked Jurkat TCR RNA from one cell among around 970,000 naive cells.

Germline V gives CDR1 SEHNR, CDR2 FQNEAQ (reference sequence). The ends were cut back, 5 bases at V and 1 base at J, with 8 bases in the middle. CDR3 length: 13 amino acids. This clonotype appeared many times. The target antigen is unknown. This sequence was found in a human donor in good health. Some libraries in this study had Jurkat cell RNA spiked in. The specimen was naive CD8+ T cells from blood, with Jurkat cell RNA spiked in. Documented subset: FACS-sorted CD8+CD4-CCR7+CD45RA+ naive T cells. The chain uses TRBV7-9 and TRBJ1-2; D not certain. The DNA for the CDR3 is TGTGCCAGCAGCCCGCTTGATAACTATGGCTACACCTTC. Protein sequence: CASSPLDNYGYTF.